This T cell receptor beta chain was documented in a study of monozygotic twins with inflammatory bowel disease. Whole blood that had not undergone T cell sorting provided the isolated total RNA. TCRdb re-called the 5' RACE reads; every CDR3 protein appears as one record, without DNA. Here the sample table reports approximately 300,000 distinct CDR3 sequences. CDR3 length equals 15 residues. Germline V gives CDR1 SGHKS, CDR2 YYEKEE (reference sequence). Regarding the study as a whole: Different subtypes (of T cells) could not be told apart from one another.

Remarks on this clonotype: As yet, its antigen is unknown.

This TCR was recovered from a human donor with ulcerative colitis or Crohn's disease, or a healthy co-twin of an affected twin (not recorded which). The chain uses TRBV5-5 and TRBJ2-6; checking the TCRdb D call of TRBD1 is not possible without DNA. The material sequenced was blood. CDR3: CASSGTDSGANVLTF.